The 25 T cell receptor beta chains in this list originate from one sample, sequenced in a study of CD8 T cells in Susac syndrome. With random hexamers, 0.5 to 1 ug RNA was reverse transcribed. MiXCR was run by TCRdb on the immunoSEQ multiplex PCR reads, yielding one entry per CDR3 protein. The repertoire holds about 150,000 distinct CDR3 sequences, with approximately 93% as singletons. Sequencing input: CD8+ T cells from PBMCs. All receptors derive from a human donor with multiple sclerosis.

The V and J genes are TRBV29-1 and TRBJ1-5, with D perhaps TRBD1 (6 bases). Trimming removed 6 bases from V and 0 bases from J, with 12 bases in between. The germline gives CDR1 SQVTM, CDR2 ANQGSEA. This CDR3 has 14 amino acids. The CDR3 loop is CSVETGNSNQPQHF. The CDR3 nucleotides are TGCAGCGTGGAGACAGGAAATAGCAATCAGCCCCAGCATTTT.

This chain links TRBV7-6 with TRBJ2-1; unclear D gene. The CDR3 loop spans 15 amino acids. The V and J ends lost 3 bases and 2 bases respectively, with 11 bases between them. Germline assignment: CDR1 SGHVS and CDR2 FNYEAQ. The chain's CDR3 is CASSFRASPYNEQFF. The CDR3 DNA reads as TGTGCCAGCAGCTTTCGCGCGTCTCCCTACAATGAGCAGTTCTTC.

This sequence joins TRBV13 and TRBJ2-1; D is possibly TRBD2 (6 bases). The CDR3 is made up of 14 amino acids. Trimming left V 1 base short and J 10 bases short, with 14 bases between. Germline assignment: CDR1 PRHDT and CDR2 FYEKMQ (reference sequence). The CDR3 protein is CASSLDRTTSEQFF. The CDR3 DNA reads TGTGCCAGCAGCTTAGACAGGACTACTAGCGAGCAGTTCTTC.

The rearrangement joins TRBV12-3 or TRBV12-4 to TRBJ2-6; 8 bases match TRBD1. The ends lost 5 bases at V and 4 bases at J; junction bases unmatched: 7. This CDR3 has 16 residues. CDR3: CASSPWTGYGANVLTF. CDR3 coding DNA: TGTGCCAGCAGTCCTTGGACAGGGTACGGGGCCAACGTCCTGACTTTC.

The chain recombines TRBV19 with TRBJ1-2; 7 bases align to TRBD1. The CDR3 runs 13 residues. Germline-derived CDR1 and CDR2 are LNHDA and SQIVND (reference sequence). V dropped 11 bases and J dropped 6; count of bases not matched to a gene: 12. In DNA form, the CDR3 reads TGTGCCGTCCTGGGACAGTCCGAAGATGGCTACACCTTC. Its protein product is CAVLGQSEDGYTF.

The rearrangement uses TRBV12-3 or TRBV12-4 and TRBJ2-3; the match to TRBD2 covers 7 bases. The CDR3 is 16 amino acids. V lost 6 bases and J lost 3; bases outside the gene matches: 12. The CDR3: CASSSVGGGWTDTQYF. CDR3 bases: TGTGCCAGCAGCTCCGTCGGCGGGGGTTGGACAGATACGCAGTATTTT.

This sequence joins TRBV2 and TRBJ2-3; the match to TRBD2 covers 9 bases. The CDR3 totals 15 residues. V lost 7 bases and J lost 2; bases outside the gene matches: 7. CDR1 is SNHLY and CDR2 is FYNNEI in the germline V gene. The CDR3 sequence is CASKLAGDITDTQYF. DNA for the CDR3: TGTGCCAGCAAATTAGCGGGGGACATCACAGATACGCAGTATTTT.

The rearrangement uses TRBV29-1 and TRBJ2-5, with D perhaps matching TRBD2 (6 bases). This CDR3 spans 14 amino acids. Germline V gives CDR1 SQVTM, CDR2 ANQGSEA. Trimming removed 2 bases from V and 5 bases from J, with 15 bases in between. DNA for the CDR3: TGCAGCGTTGAATCGCGTGGGGGGACCGAGACCCAGTACTTC. This encodes CSVESRGGTETQYF.

The chain recombines TRBV30 with TRBJ2-3; D may correspond to TRBD1 or TRBD2 (6 bases each). The V gene lost 1 base and the J gene lost 4 bases, with 9 bases spanning the gap. CDR1 GTSNPN and CDR2 SVGIG come from the germline V gene (reference sequence). The CDR3 runs 13 residues. The chain's CDR3 is CAWSGGAADTQYF. In DNA, the CDR3 is TGTGCCTGGAGTGGGGGGGCGGCAGATACGCAGTATTTT.

This rearrangement joins TRBV6-2 or TRBV6-3 to TRBJ2-3; 9 bases map to TRBD1. This CDR3 is built from 12 residues. The V segment lost 4 bases and the J segment 12 bases; nucleotides outside the gene matches: 5. Germline loops: CDR1 MNHEY, CDR2 SVGEGT. The CDR3 is CASSSPGQGQYF. The CDR3, as DNA: TGTGCCAGCAGTTCCCCGGGACAGGGACAGTATTTT.

This chain links TRBV15 with TRBJ1-6; D might be TRBD1 (6 bases). Germline-derived CDR1 and CDR2 are LNHNV and YYDKDF (reference sequence). Trimming removed 5 bases at V and 8 bases at J, with 16 bases between. The CDR3 is 15 amino acids. This CDR3 reads CATSPGTIDDSPLHF. The CDR3 DNA is TGTGCCACCAGCCCCGGGACAATTGATGATTCACCCCTCCACTTT.

The gene calls are TRBV3-1 and TRBJ1-3; D unresolved. V lost 6 bases and J 0 bases, leaving 9 bases between the germline ends. CDR1 and CDR2 (germline): LGHDT, YNNKEL (reference sequence). This CDR3 has 14 amino acids. This CDR3 reads CASSTDSSGNTIYF. The CDR3 nucleotides read TGTGCCAGCAGTACGGATAGCTCTGGAAACACCATATATTTT. The variable domain in full, with the rest retrieved from reference TRBV3-1 and TRBJ1-3, is DTAVSQTPKYLVTQMGNDKSIKCEQNLGHDTMYWYKQDSKKFLKIMFSYNNKELIINETVPNRFSPKSPDKAHLNLHINSLELGDSAVYFCASSTDSSGNTIYFGEGSWLTVV.

V usage is TRBV6-5 and J usage is TRBJ2-5; 13 bases match TRBD2. CDR3 length: 17 residues. V shed 0 bases, J shed 1 base, and the junction held 2 bases outside the gene matches. Germline lookup yields CDR1 MNHEY and CDR2 SVGAGI. The CDR3 DNA reads as TGTGCCAGCAGTTACTCCCGACTAGCGGGGGGCCAAGAGACCCAGTACTTC. Protein sequence: CASSYSRLAGGQETQYF.

The chain combines TRBV30 with TRBJ1-5; tentative D call: TRBD1 (5 bases). The CDR3 is made up of 15 amino acids. Germline V gene lookup returns CDR1 GTSNPN and CDR2 SVGIG (reference sequence). V lost 4 bases and J lost 5, with 18 bases in between. CDR3 nucleotides: TGTGCCTGGAAGCCCCCAGCTCAGGGTGATCAGCCCCAGCATTTT. It is translated as CAWKPPAQGDQPQHF.

The chain combines TRBV5-1 with TRBJ1-2, with a tentative D call TRBD1 (5 bases). The CDR3 contains 15 residues. The germline gives CDR1 SGHRS, CDR2 YFSETQ. Trimming took 4 bases from V and 4 from J, leaving 17 bases between them. This chain's CDR3 is CASSPGRGSGYGYTF. The CDR3 nucleotides read TGCGCCAGCAGCCCGGGACGGGGCTCCGGCTATGGCTACACCTTC.

The CDR3 region is CSASGGNEQFF. The CDR3 DNA follows: TGCAGTGCTAGTGGGGGCAATGAGCAGTTCTTC. This rearrangement joins TRBV20-1 to TRBJ2-1; D is tentatively TRBD1 or TRBD2 (5 bases each). Trimming stripped 3 bases from V and 6 bases from J, with 6 bases between. The V gene's germline CDR1 is DFQATT and CDR2 SNEGSKA (reference sequence). The CDR3 contains 11 residues.

CDR3 loop: CSATIFPERTGKVAREQFF. DNA for the CDR3: TGCAGTGCTACGATCTTTCCAGAGCGGACAGGGAAAGTTGCGCGCGAGCAGTTCTTC. The chain carries TRBV20-1 and TRBJ2-1, with 8 nucleotides matching TRBD1. The CDR3 is 19 residues long. Germline loops: CDR1 DFQATT, CDR2 SNEGSKA (reference sequence). With 4 bases clipped from V and 10 bases from J, the junction kept 27 bases outside the gene matches.

For the CDR3, the DNA is TGCAGTGCTAAAAGTGGGGACACTGTTTACGAGCAGTACTTC. Its protein is CSAKSGDTVYEQYF. The J gene is TRBJ2-7, the V gene TRBV20-1, with D maybe TRBD1 (6 bases). Germline V gene lookup returns CDR1 DFQATT and CDR2 SNEGSKA (reference sequence). The CDR3 has 14 amino acids. The germline V and J ends were trimmed by 4 bases and 4 bases, with 17 bases remaining between them.

The rearrangement joins TRBV28 to TRBJ1-2; D uncertain. The germline CDR1 and CDR2 sequences are MDHEN and SYDVKM. The length of the CDR3 is 12 residues. Trimming shortened V by 6 bases and J by 0 bases, and 5 bases separated the two germline ends. CDR3 nucleotide sequence: TGTGCCAGCAGCTATACTAACTATGGCTACACCTTC. It codes for CASSYTNYGYTF.

This sequence joins TRBV7-8 and TRBJ2-1; 11 bases match TRBD2. The germline CDR1 and CDR2 sequences are SGHVS and FQNEAQ. This CDR3 contains 16 residues. Trimming removed 3 bases from V and 6 bases from J; junction bases left unmatched: 7. The CDR3, as DNA: TGTGCCAGCAGCTTGACCACTAGCGGGGGATTCAATGAGCAGTTCTTC. Amino acids: CASSLTTSGGFNEQFF. The complete variable domain, with remaining parts taken from reference TRBV7-8 and TRBJ2-1, reads GAGVSQSPRYKVAKRGQDVALRCDPISGHVSLFWYQQALGQGPEFLTYFQNEAQLDKSGLPSDRFFAERPEGSVSTLKIQRTQQEDSAVYLCASSLTTSGGFNEQFFGPGTRLTVL.

The chain combines TRBV6-5 with TRBJ1-6, with 7 bases fitting TRBD1. The germline V gene has CDR1 MNHEY and CDR2 SVGAGI. With 6 bases clipped from V and 6 bases from J, the junction kept 8 bases outside the gene matches. This CDR3 spans 15 amino acids. The CDR3 region is CASRPGQAINSPLHF. Here the CDR3 DNA reads TGTGCCAGCAGACCCGGACAGGCCATTAATTCACCCCTCCACTTT.

This chain joins TRBV29-1 and TRBJ1-2, with 9 bases lining up with TRBD1. The length of the CDR3 is 13 residues. Germline V lookup: CDR1 SQVTM, CDR2 ANQGSEA. Unmatched junction bases numbered 8, after V lost 5 bases and J lost 7 bases. The CDR3 loop is CSVWTGVMGGYTF. In DNA, the CDR3 is TGCAGCGTTTGGACAGGGGTGATGGGTGGCTACACCTTC.

This clonotype was counted once. The chain is built from TRBV27 and TRBJ2-1, with no clear D. Germline V CDR1 and CDR2: MNHEY, SMNVEV (reference sequence). CDR3 length: 11 residues. V was cut by 8 bases and J by 9 bases, with 11 bases left in between. The CDR3 DNA reads as TGTGCCAGCGGTACACTGGGTGAGCAGTTCTTC. Translating gives CASGTLGEQFF.

V gene TRBV7-9 combines with J gene TRBJ1-4; no clear D. This CDR3 has 12 amino acids. CDR1 is SEHNR, CDR2 FQNEAQ, per germline (reference sequence). V was trimmed by 10 bases and J by 8 bases, leaving 14 bases between them. DNA of the CDR3: TGTGCCACTTCTATCGGCGGGGAAAAACTGTTTTTT. It yields the protein CATSIGGEKLFF.

This clonotype was counted a single time. The chain couples TRBV14 to TRBJ2-1, with a weak D call TRBD1 (6 bases). Trimming removed 3 bases from V and 2 bases from J, with 14 bases in between. The CDR3 runs 16 residues. Per germline, CDR1 SGHDN and CDR2 FVKESK. The DNA for the CDR3 is TGTGCCAGCAGCCACGCACCGGGACACCCCTACAATGAGCAGTTCTTC. Protein sequence: CASSHAPGHPYNEQFF.